This T cell receptor (beta chain) was captured in a study of T-cell memory formation after mild COVID-19 (TCRdb year 2021). Turning to the overall study: Most TCR sequence clusters were specific to one of the two donors. Longitudinal TCRalpha and TCRbeta repertoire sequencing tracked T-cell clones expanding and contracting after mild COVID-19 in two donors. The cohort was made up of two young adult volunteers, one female and one male, who were previously healthy. The full study reports these points: Some responding clones were detected in pre-infection memory, which suggested that pre-existing cross-reactive memory T cells had joined the SARS-CoV-2 response. The study covered only two mild cases, and larger cohorts including severe cases with pre-infection samples were considered necessary. Whether the second-wave clones peaking on day 37 were SARS-CoV-2 specific was not confirmed. Contracting CD4+ clones were located mainly in the CM and EM memory subsets, whereas CD8+ clones were found to be enriched in EMRA. Balanced CD4/CD8 phenotypes were observed for clones contracting from day 15 to 85, whereas a bias towards CD4+ was observed for a second wave of clones expanding from day 15 to 37.

This clonotype was seen only a few times. The target of this receptor is not known. Per-base quality was not reported, and no clone a single base away is much larger than it. The listed sequencing device is Illumina NovaSeq 6000. Using 5'RACE with constant-segment primers, TCRalpha and TCRbeta cDNA libraries were constructed, with sample barcodes and unique molecular identifiers added in the process. Trizol reagent was used to extract RNA from every sample. The libraries were amplified in two PCR steps, and the second step added a second sample barcode and Illumina TruSeq adapters. The libraries were sequenced on an Illumina NovaSeq using 2 x 150 bp paired-end reads. For the original study's pipeline: The reads were demultiplexed and collapsed into UMI-guided consensus sequences using migec v1.2.7. Using mixcr v2.1.11, UMI consensuses were aligned to TRA and TRB V and J templates and then assembled into clonotypes. A clonotype was counted as expanded or contracted only when both edgeR and NoisET called the clonotype significant, with the noise models trained on biological replicates. edgeR calls used a false discovery rate-adjusted p below 0.01 and a log2 fold-change threshold of 1. As an exploratory analysis of dynamics, max-normalized trajectories of the 1000 most abundant clonotypes were examined with PCA combined with hierarchical clustering. Separately sequenced CD4+ and CD8+ repertoires were used to assign the CD4 or CD8 phenotype of responding clones. The public reads were reprocessed in TCRdb via fastp at Q25 and MiXCR, keeping in-frame beta chains. Entries are consolidated by CDR3 protein sequence, retaining the most common genes and DNA. TCRdb's processing, not the authors', yielded these V and J calls. A total of approximately 250,000 distinct CDR3 sequences appear in this sample, roughly 15% of them only once. The ten largest account for around 2.2% of the sample.

Per the germline V gene, SGHNT is the CDR1 and YENEEA is the CDR2. The trim is 9 bases for V and 3 bases for J, with a gap of 13 bases between the germline ends. The cysteine opens and the phenylalanine closes a CDR3 of 13 amino acids. The entry retains the CDR3 DNA only, 39 bases that are in frame from base 1. Ficoll-Paque density gradient centrifugation was the method used to isolate PBMCs. The chain joins TRBV11-3 to TRBJ2-3; TRBD1 is a possible D gene, resting on 6 matching bases. Sequences were obtained from PBMCs or a T cell subset sorted from them (not recorded which). This sequence was found in an adult woman who had mild COVID-19 (a few samples of this study predate the infection). The sample titles of this study are shuffled in the database, so cell type and time point are left out; the donor was told from shared clones. The CDR3 region has the sequence CASAWQGTDTQYF. The sequenced DNA is TGTGCCAGTGCCTGGCAGGGGACAGATACGCAGTATTTT.